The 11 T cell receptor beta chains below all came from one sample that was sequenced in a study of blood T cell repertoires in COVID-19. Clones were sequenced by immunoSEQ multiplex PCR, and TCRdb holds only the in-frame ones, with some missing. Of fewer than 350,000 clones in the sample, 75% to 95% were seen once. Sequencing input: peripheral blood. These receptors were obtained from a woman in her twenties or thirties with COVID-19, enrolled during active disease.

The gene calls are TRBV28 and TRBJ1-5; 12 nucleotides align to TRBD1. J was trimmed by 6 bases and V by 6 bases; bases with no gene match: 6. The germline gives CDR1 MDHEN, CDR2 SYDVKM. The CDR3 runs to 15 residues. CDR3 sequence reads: CASRDGTGGGQPQHF. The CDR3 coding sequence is TGTGCCAGCAGAGATGGGACAGGGGGCGGTCAGCCCCAGCATTTT.

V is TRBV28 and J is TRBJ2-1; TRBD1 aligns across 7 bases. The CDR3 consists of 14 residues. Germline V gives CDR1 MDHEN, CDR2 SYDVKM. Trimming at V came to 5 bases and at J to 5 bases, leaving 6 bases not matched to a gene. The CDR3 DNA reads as TGTGCCAGCAGTATGACAGGGCGGAACAATGAGCAGTTCTTC. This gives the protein CASSMTGRNNEQFF.

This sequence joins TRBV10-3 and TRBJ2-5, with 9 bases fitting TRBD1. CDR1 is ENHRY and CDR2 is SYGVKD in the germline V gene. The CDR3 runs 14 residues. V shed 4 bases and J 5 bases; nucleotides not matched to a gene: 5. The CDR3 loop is CAISAGQGWETQYF. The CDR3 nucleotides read TGTGCCATCAGTGCCGGACAGGGGTGGGAGACCCAGTACTTC.

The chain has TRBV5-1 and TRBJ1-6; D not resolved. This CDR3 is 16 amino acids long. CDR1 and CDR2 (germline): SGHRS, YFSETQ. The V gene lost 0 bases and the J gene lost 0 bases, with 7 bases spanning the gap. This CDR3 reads CASSLVGSSYNSPLHF. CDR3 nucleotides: TGCGCCAGCAGCTTGGTCGGGAGCTCCTATAATTCACCCCTCCACTTT. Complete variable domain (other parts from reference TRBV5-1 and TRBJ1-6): KAGVTQTPRYLIKTRGQQVTLSCSPISGHRSVSWYQQTPGQGLQFLFEYFSETQRNKGNFPGRFSGRQFSNSRSEMNVSTLELGDSALYLCASSLVGSSYNSPLHFGNGTRLTVT.

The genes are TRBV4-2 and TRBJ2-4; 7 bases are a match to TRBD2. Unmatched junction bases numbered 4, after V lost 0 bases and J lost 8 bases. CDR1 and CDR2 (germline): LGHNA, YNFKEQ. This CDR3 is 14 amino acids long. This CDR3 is CASSQDWAGDIQYF. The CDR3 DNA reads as TGTGCCAGCAGCCAAGATTGGGCGGGAGACATTCAGTACTTC.

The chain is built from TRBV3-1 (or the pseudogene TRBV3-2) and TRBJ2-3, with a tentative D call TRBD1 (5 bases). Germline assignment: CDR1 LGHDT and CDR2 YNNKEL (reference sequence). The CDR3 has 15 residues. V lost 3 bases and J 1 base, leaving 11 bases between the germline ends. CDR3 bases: TGTGCCAGCAGCCACCGGACATCGCGCACAGATACGCAGTATTTT. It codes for CASSHRTSRTDTQYF.

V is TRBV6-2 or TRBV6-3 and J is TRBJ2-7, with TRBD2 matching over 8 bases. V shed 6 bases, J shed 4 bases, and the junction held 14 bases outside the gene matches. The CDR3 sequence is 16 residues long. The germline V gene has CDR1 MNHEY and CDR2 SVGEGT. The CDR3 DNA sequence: TGTGCCAGCAGCCAAGACCGGGAGGGCCGTTATTACGAGCAGTACTTC. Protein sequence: CASSQDREGRYYEQYF.

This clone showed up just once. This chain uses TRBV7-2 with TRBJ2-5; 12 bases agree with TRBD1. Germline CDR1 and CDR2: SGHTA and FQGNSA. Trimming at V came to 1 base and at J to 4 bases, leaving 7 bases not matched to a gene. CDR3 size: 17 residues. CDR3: CASSLVGTGGPRETQYF. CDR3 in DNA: TGTGCCAGCAGCTTAGTGGGGACAGGGGGCCCCCGAGAGACCCAGTACTTC.

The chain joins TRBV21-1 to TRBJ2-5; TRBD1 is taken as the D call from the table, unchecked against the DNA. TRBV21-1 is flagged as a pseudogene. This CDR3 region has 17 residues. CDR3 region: CARCYQSHRGLGETQYF. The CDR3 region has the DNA TGTGCCAGATGTTATCAATCCCACAGGGGGCTAGGAGAGACCCAGTACTTC.

The CDR3 here is CASSLGPMGRNEKLFF. The CDR3 nucleotides are TGTGCCAGCAGCCTAGGGCCAATGGGGAGAAATGAAAAACTGTTTTTT. This chain joins TRBV7-9 and TRBJ1-4; D ambiguous. V lost 5 bases, J lost 5 bases, and 18 bases lay in between. The germline gives CDR1 SEHNR, CDR2 FQNEAQ (reference sequence). The CDR3 is made up of 16 amino acids.

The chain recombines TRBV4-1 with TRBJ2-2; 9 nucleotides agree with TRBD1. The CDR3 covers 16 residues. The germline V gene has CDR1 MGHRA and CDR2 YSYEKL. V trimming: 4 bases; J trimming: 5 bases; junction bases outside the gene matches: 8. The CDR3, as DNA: TGCGCCAGCAGCCGCGCCGGGACAGGGATAACCGGGGAGCTGTTTTTT. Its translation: CASSRAGTGITGELFF.